Each of the 7 T cell receptor beta chains below was sequenced from the same sample in a study of T-cell reconstitution after alpha-beta-depleted transplantation in children. TCRbeta library preparation incorporated unique molecular identifiers. TCRdb reprocessed the PCR reads with MiXCR, giving one entry per CDR3 protein. Of hundreds of thousands of distinct CDR3 sequences in the sample, roughly 18% are singletons; the top ten hold over 3%. The material sequenced was PBMCs from the stem cell graft donor, taken from the stem cell graft. These receptors originate from a human donor who donated a stem cell graft to a child with acute lymphoblastic leukemia.

There are a few counts of this clonotype. The genes are TRBV2 and TRBJ2-1; D not resolved. V was shortened by 3 bases and J by 2 bases, with 5 bases between the two germline ends. CDR1 is SNHLY and CDR2 is FYNNEI in the germline V gene. The CDR3 extends over 13 amino acids. As DNA, the CDR3 is TGTGCCAGCAGTGAGTTCCCCTACAATGAGCAGTTCTTC. It yields the protein CASSEFPYNEQFF.

This clonotype was observed many times. V is TRBV10-3 and J is TRBJ2-7; D unclear. The V gene's germline CDR1 is ENHRY and CDR2 SYGVKD. V was pared by 8 bases and J by 0 bases, with 17 bases between. The CDR3 extends over 15 amino acids. In DNA, the CDR3 is TGTGCCATCGGTACTGGGAACGAACCCTCCTACGAGCAGTACTTC. Translated: CAIGTGNEPSYEQYF.

This clonotype was picked up a small number of times. The chain has TRBV29-1 and TRBJ2-7; no reliable D call. V shed 0 bases and J shed 7 bases, with 13 bases lying between them. Germline V lookup: CDR1 SQVTM, CDR2 ANQGSEA. The CDR3 length is 13 residues. CDR3 DNA: TGCAGCGTTGAAGATCTACCCCACGTTGAGCAGTACTTC. Translated, it gives CSVEDLPHVEQYF.

The gene calls are TRBV11-2 and TRBJ2-7, with 9 bases matching TRBD2. Germline V gene sequence: CDR1 SGHAT, CDR2 FQNNGV. The CDR3 spans 16 residues. V lost 0 bases and J lost 6; bases outside the gene matches: 9. The DNA of the CDR3 is TGTGCCAGCAGCTTAGAGGGGGTAGCGGGAGAGCGCGAGCAGTACTTC. Translating it yields CASSLEGVAGEREQYF.

The gene calls are TRBV24-1 and TRBJ1-5, with D uncertain. This CDR3 spans 14 amino acids. Germline V gene lookup returns CDR1 KGHDR and CDR2 SFDVKD. V was clipped by 4 bases and J by 0 bases, with 6 bases between them. CDR3 in amino acids: CATSDSFSNQPQHF. The CDR3 DNA is TGTGCCACCAGTGACAGCTTTAGCAATCAGCCCCAGCATTTT.

This clonotype came up a few times. The rearrangement joins TRBV10-3 to TRBJ1-1; 7 bases are shared with TRBD1. The CDR3 runs to 13 residues. V dropped 6 bases and J dropped 11; count of bases not matched to a gene: 12. Germline CDR1 and CDR2: ENHRY and SYGVKD. In DNA form, the CDR3 reads TGTGCCATCAGGGAAGAGACAGGGTATAGCGCTTTCTTT. This encodes CAIREETGYSAFF.

The table lists this clonotype with a few counts. The CDR3 is CASSQIRLAGASAYEQYF. As DNA, the CDR3 is TGTGCCAGCAGCCAAATAAGACTAGCGGGTGCATCCGCCTACGAGCAGTACTTC. This chain joins TRBV3-1 and TRBJ2-7, with 10 positions matching TRBD2. CDR3 length: 18 amino acids. The J segment lost 2 bases and the V segment lost 2 bases, leaving 12 bases of the junction unmatched. Germline CDR1 and CDR2: LGHDT and YNNKEL (reference sequence).